This TCR beta chain was observed in a study of T cell responses to AZD1222 COVID-19 vaccine. This clone has just one count. Germline CDR1 SNHLY, CDR2 FYNNEI. This CDR3 contains 12 residues. Trimming pared 2 bases from V and 12 bases from J, leaving 11 bases between. Produced via immunoSEQ multiplex PCR; TCRdb's table is partial and in-frame only. The sample has about 160,000 clones, approximately 94% seen once; the top ten hold 5.1%. This sequence originates from an adult who received the AZD1222 COVID-19 vaccine. Here the sequenced sample was peripheral blood, taken 28 days after the second AZD1222 dose. The chain joins TRBV2 to TRBJ2-1; D is uncertain. CDR3 in amino acids: CASSEPTSRQFF. CDR3 DNA sequence: TGTGCCAGCAGTGAACCGACCTCTCGGCAGTTCTTC.